This T cell receptor beta chain was recovered during a study of blood T cell repertoires in COVID-19. Original methodology: Estimates of nucleated cell counts were drawn from the amplification of reference gene primers. Libraries were prepared by immunoSEQ multiplex PCR; TCRdb keeps only in-frame clonotypes and omits some of them. That table supplies the V and J calls and clone size; D and trimming were determined from the DNA. The data show about 220,000 clones, with approximately 82% seen just once and about 3.9% held by the top ten. This CDR3 spans 14 amino acids. Germline CDR1 is SGHAT and CDR2 is FQNNGV. V was clipped by 5 bases and J by 2 bases; unmatched bases: 5.

The material sequenced was peripheral blood. The source is a woman older than 75 with acute or convalescent COVID-19. V and J are TRBV11-2 and TRBJ2-5, with 7 bases lining up with TRBD1. The DNA for the CDR3 is TGTGCCAGCAGCCCCGGGACAGTACAAGAGACCCAGTACTTC. This codes for CASSPGTVQETQYF.